The 23 T cell receptor beta chains in this list originate from one sample, sequenced in a study of blood T cell repertoires in COVID-19. TCRdb's copy holds only in-frame clones and misses some; the assay was immunoSEQ multiplex PCR. Found here are 180,000 or so clones, about 81% of them singletons; the top ten hold approximately 12%. The specimen was peripheral blood. These receptors originate from a woman older than 75 with COVID-19, enrolled during active disease.

The CDR3 sequence: CATSDSKYNEQFF. In nucleotides, the CDR3 is TGTGCCACCAGTGATTCCAAATACAATGAGCAGTTCTTC. The chain has TRBV24-1 and TRBJ2-1; D gene ambiguous. Between the trimmed V and J ends, which lost 2 bases and 4 bases, there was a span of 5 bases. This CDR3 has 13 amino acids. Looked up from germline, CDR1 is KGHDR and CDR2 is SFDVKD.

By share, this clone ranks as medium-sized. This chain joins TRBV27 and TRBJ2-1, with TRBD2 matching 11 bases. CDR3 length: 15 amino acids. Germline loops: CDR1 MNHEY, CDR2 SMNVEV (reference sequence). Unmatched junction bases numbered 3, after V lost 0 bases and J lost 8 bases. The CDR3 DNA follows: TGTGCCAGCAGTTTATCACTAGCGGGAGCTGATGAGCAGTTCTTC. This translates into CASSLSLAGADEQFF.

This clone was picked up a small number of times. The gene calls are TRBV7-9 and TRBJ2-2; D gene unclear. The CDR3 runs to 13 residues. V was cut by 4 bases and J by 8 bases, with 11 bases left in between. In germline, CDR1 is SEHNR, CDR2 FQNEAQ (reference sequence). In DNA, the CDR3 is TGTGCCAGCAGCTCAAGGAGTGCGGGGGAGCTGTTTTTT. Translated, it gives CASSSRSAGELFF.

This clone occurred once. The chain combines TRBV6-5 with TRBJ2-2; D is possibly TRBD1 (6 bases). Germline V CDR1 and CDR2: MNHEY, SVGAGI. V was clipped by 5 bases and J by 7 bases, with 11 bases between them. The CDR3 covers 13 residues. As DNA, the CDR3 is TGTGCCAGCAGTCCGGGACACCGCGGGGAGCTGTTTTTT. The encoded protein is CASSPGHRGELFF.

The CDR3: CASSSGTGRSNEQFF. The DNA for the CDR3 is TGTGCCAGTAGTTCCGGGACAGGTCGTAGTAATGAGCAGTTCTTC. V is TRBV19 and J is TRBJ2-1; 8 nucleotides line up with TRBD1. The CDR3 extends over 15 amino acids. Germline assignment: CDR1 LNHDA and CDR2 SQIVND (reference sequence). Trimming cost V 5 bases and J 7 bases; bases outside gene matches: 10.

This chain uses TRBV5-4 with TRBJ1-2, with TRBD1 matching 7 bases. CDR1 and CDR2 from the germline V gene are SGHNT and YYREEE (reference sequence). CDR3 size: 12 residues. V shed 4 bases and J 4 bases; nucleotides not matched to a gene: 1. This CDR3 reads CASSRDSYGYTF. The CDR3 DNA reads as TGTGCCAGCAGCAGGGACAGCTATGGCTACACCTTC. Combining the CDR3 with reference TRBV5-4 and TRBJ1-2 gives the whole variable domain ETGVTQSPTHLIKTRGQQVTLRCSSQSGHNTVSWYQQALGQGPQFIFQYYREEENGRGNFPPRFSGLQFPNYSSELNVNALELDDSALYLCASSRDSYGYTFGSGTRLTVV.

The chain is built from TRBV28 and TRBJ1-2, with unresolved D. CDR3 size: 19 residues. The V end lost 8 bases, the J end lost 1 base, and 29 bases lay between the germline ends. From germline, CDR1 is MDHEN and CDR2 SYDVKM. CDR3 region: CASGFPILSRPVLNYGYTF. CDR3 DNA: TGTGCCAGCGGATTTCCAATTTTGTCTAGACCCGTCCTTAACTATGGCTACACCTTC.

At least ten counts were recorded for this clone. The chain couples TRBV18 to TRBJ1-3; 7 nucleotides agree with TRBD1. This CDR3 is built from 16 residues. Looked up from germline, CDR1 is KGHSH and CDR2 is LQKENI. Trimming removed 5 bases from V and 5 bases from J; junction bases left unmatched: 12. CDR3 protein: CASSSMGTGARNTIYF. The CDR3 nucleotides read TGTGCCAGCTCATCGATGGGAACAGGGGCAAGAAACACCATATATTTT. The entire variable domain, with the rest obtained from reference TRBV18 and TRBJ1-3, is as follows: NAGVMQNPRHLVRRRGQEARLRCSPMKGHSHVYWYRQLPEEGLKFMVYLQKENIIDESGMPKERFSAEFPKEGPSILRIQQVVRGDSAAYFCASSSMGTGARNTIYFGEGSWLTVV.

V gene TRBV2 combines with J gene TRBJ1-5; weak D call: TRBD1 (5 bases). The CDR3 has 14 amino acids. Germline V gene sequence: CDR1 SNHLY, CDR2 FYNNEI. V lost 4 bases and J lost 5, with 12 bases in between. The CDR3 DNA is TGTGCCAGCAGTGTGTTCAAAGGGGATCAGCCCCAGCATTTT. Residues: CASSVFKGDQPQHF.

This chain uses TRBV27 with TRBJ2-7; 8 bases map to TRBD2. From germline, CDR1 is MNHEY and CDR2 SMNVEV (reference sequence). J was trimmed by 3 bases and V by 9 bases; bases with no gene match: 13. The CDR3 extends over 15 amino acids. CDR3 protein: CASKRDAGGHYEQYF. In nucleotides, the CDR3 is TGTGCCAGTAAAAGGGACGCGGGAGGCCACTACGAGCAGTACTTC.

The chain links TRBV3-1 (or the pseudogene TRBV3-2) to TRBJ2-7, with D perhaps TRBD2 (7 bases). This CDR3 has 12 residues. The V end was cut by 3 bases, the J end by 5 bases, with 8 bases between. In germline, CDR1 is LGHDT, CDR2 YNNKEL (reference sequence). CDR3 DNA: TGTGCCAGCAGCCAGGGGGGGCACGAGCAGTACTTC. It translates to CASSQGGHEQYF.

The chain joins TRBV7-2 to TRBJ2-1; 10 nucleotides line up with TRBD2. The ends lost 5 bases at V and 7 bases at J; junction bases unmatched: 2. CDR1 is SGHTA, CDR2 FQGNSA, per germline. CDR3 length equals 13 residues. The CDR3 bases are TGTGCCAGCAGCATTAGCGGGGGGAATGAGCAGTTCTTC. This encodes CASSISGGNEQFF.

The rearrangement uses TRBV3-1 (or the pseudogene TRBV3-2) and TRBJ2-7; 9 bases align to TRBD1. CDR1 and CDR2 from the germline V gene are LGHDT and YNNKEL (reference sequence). The CDR3 has 15 residues. The J segment lost 0 bases and the V segment lost 4 bases, leaving 4 bases of the junction unmatched. The CDR3 loop reads CASSRGQGASYEQYF. The CDR3, as DNA: TGTGCCAGCAGCCGGGGACAGGGCGCCTCCTACGAGCAGTACTTC.

The J gene is TRBJ2-3, the V gene TRBV2; D gene uncertain. This CDR3 comprises 13 residues. V shed 3 bases and J shed 3 bases, with 7 bases lying between them. Germline V gene data show CDR1 as SNHLY and CDR2 as FYNNEI. CDR3 amino acids: CASSDARTDTQYF. For the CDR3, the DNA is TGTGCCAGCAGTGATGCTAGAACAGATACGCAGTATTTT.

The CDR3 nucleotides are TGTGCCAGCAGGGACGGAGGATCGACTAATGAAAAACTGTTTTTT. Its translation: CASRDGGSTNEKLFF. The chain has TRBV27 and TRBJ1-4, with D uncertain. Germline values: CDR1 MNHEY, CDR2 SMNVEV (reference sequence). The CDR3 extends over 15 amino acids. With 6 bases removed from V and 2 bases from J, the gap between germline ends came to 13 bases.

This clone was seen a single time. The chain joins TRBV14 to TRBJ2-2; 8 bases match TRBD2. With V trimmed by 0 bases and J by 5 bases, 8 bases remained unmatched. The CDR3 is made up of 17 amino acids. The germline CDR1 and CDR2 sequences are SGHDN and FVKESK. CDR3 nucleotide sequence: TGTGCCAGCAGCCAAGATCTCGCTAGCGGGTATACCGGGGAGCTGTTTTTT. This translates into CASSQDLASGYTGELFF.

For the CDR3, the DNA is TGTGCCAGTAGTATACCCGGGTTCGTGGGCAATGAGCAGTTCTTC. This gives the protein CASSIPGFVGNEQFF. The chain has TRBV19 and TRBJ2-1; D unclear. Germline CDR1 is LNHDA and CDR2 is SQIVND (reference sequence). Trimming took off 2 bases at V and 6 bases at J, with 14 bases between the two ends. This CDR3 has 15 amino acids.

This clone was found a few times. This chain connects TRBV7-2 to TRBJ2-7; 11 bases align to TRBD2. Trimming at V came to 2 bases and at J to 1 base, leaving 4 bases not matched to a gene. In germline, CDR1 is SGHTA, CDR2 FQGNSA. The CDR3 is 16 amino acids. DNA of the CDR3: TGTGCCAGCAGCTTACGGCTAGCGGGGGGTTCCTACGAGCAGTACTTC. Its protein product is CASSLRLAGGSYEQYF.

The CDR3 DNA follows: TGTGCCAGCAGCTTAGGGGTCCAGGCCTCTGGGGCCAACGTCCTGACTTTC. Translation gives CASSLGVQASGANVLTF. V is TRBV7-2 and J is TRBJ2-6, with D unclear. The CDR3 has 17 amino acids. V was cut by 1 base and J by 0 bases, with 10 bases left in between. In germline, CDR1 is SGHTA, CDR2 FQGNSA. Using reference TRBV7-2 and TRBJ2-6 for the parts outside the CDR3, the full variable domain is GAGVSQSPSNKVTEKGKDVELRCDPISGHTALYWYRQSLGQGLEFLIYFQGNSAPDKSGLPSDRFSAERTGGSVSTLTIQRTQQEDSAVYLCASSLGVQASGANVLTFGAGSRLTVL.

This clone was found a few times. V is TRBV5-1 and J is TRBJ2-3, with unresolved D. This CDR3 comprises 13 residues. V lost 1 base and J 4 bases, leaving 7 bases between the germline ends. CDR1 is SGHRS and CDR2 is YFSETQ in the germline V gene. In nucleotides, the CDR3 is TGCGCCAGCAGCTTGCCTAGTTCAGATACGCAGTATTTT. Protein product: CASSLPSSDTQYF.

This clone was seen only a few times. The rearrangement joins TRBV28 to TRBJ2-1; D may be TRBD1 (6 bases). CDR1 is MDHEN and CDR2 is SYDVKM in the germline V gene. Trimming took off 5 bases at V and 9 bases at J, with 14 bases between the two ends. CDR3 length: 13 amino acids. The CDR3 spells CASSPLRGGEQFF. The CDR3 DNA is TGTGCCAGCAGTCCCCTCAGGGGCGGTGAGCAGTTCTTC.

This clone came up once. The genes are TRBV2 and TRBJ1-4; unclear D gene. The CDR3 is made up of 14 amino acids. Germline CDR1 reads SNHLY; CDR2 reads FYNNEI. The V end was cut by 1 base, the J end by 5 bases, with 8 bases between. The CDR3 loop reads CASSEGQANEKLFF. The CDR3 DNA reads TGTGCCAGCAGTGAAGGTCAGGCGAATGAAAAACTGTTTTTT.

V usage is TRBV6-1 and J usage is TRBJ1-1; D uncertain. The CDR3 runs 12 residues. Germline CDR1 is MNHNS and CDR2 is SASEGT. Trimming stripped 1 base from V and 11 bases from J, with 11 bases between. The CDR3 reads CASSEGERVAFF. In DNA, the CDR3 is TGTGCCAGCAGTGAAGGAGAGAGGGTGGCTTTCTTT.